This TCR beta chain stems from a study of tumor and adjacent non-tumor tissue in lung cancer. Study-level background: Each sample yielded a few million productive TCRbeta reads on average.

Three rounds of nested PCR, following a modified ARM-PCR protocol, produced the TCRbeta library. TCRdb re-called the multiplex PCR reads through MiXCR, storing one row per CDR3 protein. The sample shows 52,000 or so distinct CDR3 sequences, 74% of them seen only once. Study-wide findings and caveats: Significantly higher TCR diversity was found in tumor than normal lung.

Concerning this clonotype itself: Its specificity is unknown.

This CDR3 is 16 amino acids long. V was pared by 0 bases and J by 4 bases, with 13 bases between. Germline CDR1 is LGHNA and CDR2 is YSLEER. The template was RNA from unsorted bulk tissue. This non-tumor lung sample came from over 3 cm beyond the tumor edge. Sequencing input: distant non-tumor lung tissue. The source is a woman in her sixties with non-small cell lung cancer. V is TRBV4-3 and J is TRBJ1-5; D uncertain. The CDR3 is CASSQDGPRANQPQHF. The CDR3 DNA reads TGCGCCAGCAGCCAAGATGGGCCACGGGCTAATCAGCCCCAGCATTTT.